The 21 T cell receptor beta chains reported below all come from one sample, sequenced in a study of T cell repertoires in cytomegalovirus infection. Each CDR3 protein gets one entry after TCRdb re-called the reads with MiXCR. Among approximately 490,000 distinct CDR3 sequences, roughly 12% were seen once, and the ten largest hold 10% to 13%. The sample was PBMCs. The receptors shown here come from a human donor in good health (CMV status not recorded). Some clones in this sample may be carry-over from other donors' samples.

On this clonotype: A much larger clone is a single base away; this may be a read error. This chain connects TRBV6-2 or TRBV6-3 to TRBJ1-5, with D hard to call. The CDR3 extends over 13 amino acids. Germline V gene sequence: CDR1 MNHEY, CDR2 SVGEGT. The CDR3 spells CASSYPSNQLQHF. The CDR3 DNA follows: TGTGCCAGCAGTTACCCTAGCAATCAGCTCCAGCATTTT.

The rearrangement joins TRBV9 to TRBJ1-2; tentative D call: TRBD1 (6 bases). Looked up from germline, CDR1 is SGDLS and CDR2 is YYNGEE. The CDR3 has 14 residues. The ends were cut back, 6 bases at V and 4 bases at J, with 16 bases in the middle. In DNA form, the CDR3 reads TGTGCCAGCACCCGGACCAGGGGAGGCTATGGCTACACCTTC. It specifies CASTRTRGGYGYTF.

The chain joins TRBV12-5 to TRBJ2-7; D tentatively reads TRBD1 or TRBD2 (5 bases each). The CDR3 length is 16 residues. Between the trimmed V and J ends, which lost 5 bases and 2 bases, there was a span of 19 bases. The germline CDR1 and CDR2 sequences are LGHNT and FRNRAP. The CDR3 sequence is CASGKGPGLGTYEQYF. In nucleotides, the CDR3 is TGTGCTAGTGGTAAGGGACCGGGCCTAGGGACCTACGAGCAGTACTTC.

This clonotype was counted ten times or more. The chain joins TRBV12-3 or TRBV12-4 to TRBJ1-5; tentative D call: TRBD1 (6 bases). CDR3 length: 17 amino acids. V shed 3 bases and J shed 3 bases, with 18 bases lying between them. CDR3 residues: CASSLGVAGVSNQPQHF. In nucleotides, the CDR3 is TGTGCCAGCAGTTTGGGGGTTGCAGGGGTATCCAATCAGCCCCAGCATTTT.

This clonotype was observed a handful of times. V gene TRBV9 combines with J gene TRBJ1-2; 8 bases agree with TRBD1. This CDR3 is 16 amino acids long. Germline V gene lookup returns CDR1 SGDLS and CDR2 YYNGEE. Trimming at V came to 3 bases and at J to 2 bases, leaving 9 bases not matched to a gene. The DNA for the CDR3 is TGTGCCAGCAGCGCCCGGACAGGGAGTGGAAACTATGGCTACACCTTC. As protein: CASSARTGSGNYGYTF.

The table lists this clonotype with many counts. The chain has TRBV7-8 and TRBJ2-1; 8 bases are a match to TRBD2. The J segment lost 7 bases and the V segment lost 4 bases, leaving 3 bases of the junction unmatched. This CDR3 spans 13 amino acids. Per germline, CDR1 SGHVS and CDR2 FQNEAQ. The chain's CDR3 is CASSSSGRNEQFF. CDR3 bases: TGTGCCAGCAGCTCGAGCGGGAGAAATGAGCAGTTCTTC.

This chain connects TRBV20-1 to TRBJ2-5; no definite D call. Trimming removed 6 bases from V and 5 bases from J, with 19 bases in between. CDR1 and CDR2 (germline): DFQATT, SNEGSKA (reference sequence). The CDR3 is 14 residues long. The CDR3 nucleotides are TGCAGTGCACGGAACTACCAACGCAGGGAGACCCAGTACTTC. Protein sequence: CSARNYQRRETQYF.

The J gene is TRBJ2-2, the V gene TRBV4-2; 12 bases align to TRBD2. The CDR3 is made up of 17 amino acids. CDR1 is LGHNA, CDR2 YNFKEQ, per germline. J was trimmed by 4 bases and V by 1 base; bases with no gene match: 4. The chain's CDR3 is CASSQGLAGDSTGELFF. Written as DNA, the CDR3 is TGTGCCAGCAGCCAAGGACTAGCGGGGGATTCCACCGGGGAGCTGTTTTTT.

The sample holds many counts of this clonotype. The V gene is TRBV27, the J gene TRBJ1-2; no clear D. Deletions cut 3 bases from V and 3 bases from J, with 11 bases between. Per germline, CDR1 MNHEY and CDR2 SMNVEV (reference sequence). The length of the CDR3 is 14 residues. CDR3 sequence (DNA): TGTGCCAGCAGTTTTTCCGGGTGGGACTATGGCTACACCTTC. Its protein product is CASSFSGWDYGYTF.

This clonotype was found a few times. The chain is built from TRBV9 and TRBJ1-5; no clear D. Between the trimmed V and J ends, which lost 2 bases and 7 bases, there was a span of 13 bases. This CDR3 contains 14 residues. Per the germline V gene, CDR1 is SGDLS and CDR2 is YYNGEE. The DNA of the CDR3 is TGTGCCAGCAGCGTTGGCACAGTCGGACAGCCCCAGCATTTT. This encodes CASSVGTVGQPQHF.

This clonotype was recorded at least ten times. The chain carries TRBV12-3 or TRBV12-4 and TRBJ1-5, with D possibly being TRBD1 (6 bases). The CDR3 runs 18 residues. V dropped 5 bases and J dropped 3 bases, with 23 bases sitting between them. The CDR3 here is CASSQEGTRGPYNQPQHF. In DNA form, the CDR3 reads TGTGCCAGCAGTCAGGAGGGGACCAGGGGTCCGTACAATCAGCCCCAGCATTTT.

This clonotype was detected ten times or more. This chain links TRBV28 with TRBJ2-7, with 8 bases matching TRBD2. J lost 2 bases, V lost 2 bases, and 5 bases had no gene match. The CDR3 consists of 15 residues. Germline CDR1 and CDR2: MDHEN and SYDVKM. Written as DNA, the CDR3 is TGTGCCAGCAGTTTAGCTGTGACTAGCGCCTACGAGCAGTACTTC. It encodes CASSLAVTSAYEQYF. Full variable domain (rest looked up from reference TRBV28 and TRBJ2-7): DVKVTQSSRYLVKRTGEKVFLECVQDMDHENMFWYRQDPGLGLRLIYFSYDVKMKEKGDIPEGYSVSREKKERFSLILESASTNQTSMYLCASSLAVTSAYEQYFGPGTRLTVT.

The table lists this clonotype with a few counts. J is TRBJ2-1 and V is TRBV10-2; the D gene could be TRBD1 or TRBD2 (6 bases each). V lost 4 bases to trimming and J lost 14 bases, with 12 bases between them. This CDR3 spans 11 amino acids. From germline, CDR1 is WSHSY and CDR2 SAAADI. The CDR3 spells CASSAEGEEFF. The CDR3 DNA reads TGCGCCAGCAGTGCTGAGGGGGAGGAGTTCTTC.

This chain joins TRBV9 and TRBJ1-5; 7 bases are shared with TRBD1. The CDR3 length is 15 residues. V lost 4 bases, J lost 1 base, and 5 bases stayed unmatched. From germline, CDR1 is SGDLS and CDR2 YYNGEE. The CDR3 loop is CASSHQGVSNQPQHF. The CDR3 coding sequence is TGTGCCAGCAGCCACCAGGGGGTGAGCAATCAGCCCCAGCATTTT.

This clonotype was seen many times. The chain carries TRBV27 and TRBJ2-1; 12 positions match TRBD2. J lost 7 bases, V lost 4 bases, and 29 bases had no gene match. The germline CDR1 and CDR2 sequences are MNHEY and SMNVEV (reference sequence). This CDR3 spans 23 amino acids. The CDR3 nucleotides are TGTGCCAGCAGTTCCCCCCCGTGGCAATTCACTAGCGGGAGGTCAGGGGTAGGTAATGAGCAGTTCTTC. The encoded protein is CASSSPPWQFTSGRSGVGNEQFF.

This clonotype was detected many times. This sequence joins TRBV5-1 and TRBJ1-1; 9 bases align to TRBD1. This CDR3 spans 14 amino acids. From germline, CDR1 is SGHRS and CDR2 YFSETQ. J was trimmed by 7 bases and V by 4 bases; bases with no gene match: 8. CDR3: CASSEGGQGIEAFF. CDR3 nucleotides: TGCGCCAGCAGCGAGGGAGGACAGGGGATTGAAGCTTTCTTT.

This clonotype was found many times. This chain links TRBV20-1 with TRBJ2-3, with D possibly TRBD2 on 6 matching bases. This CDR3 has 14 amino acids. The germline V gene has CDR1 DFQATT and CDR2 SNEGSKA (reference sequence). Between the trimmed V and J ends, which lost 4 bases and 2 bases, there was a span of 13 bases. CDR3 DNA sequence: TGCAGTGCTACTTCGGGACTCTTCACAGATACGCAGTATTTT. Its protein is CSATSGLFTDTQYF.

This clonotype was observed many times. The chain recombines TRBV4-2 with TRBJ2-7, with D possibly being TRBD2 (6 bases). CDR1 is LGHNA, CDR2 YNFKEQ, per germline. V gave up 0 bases and J gave up 0 bases, with 12 bases separating them. The CDR3 totals 16 residues. CDR3 loop: CASSQDLSGLSYEQYF. The CDR3 coding sequence is TGTGCCAGCAGCCAAGATCTTAGCGGTCTCTCCTACGAGCAGTACTTC.

This clonotype has only a few counts. This chain links TRBV29-1 with TRBJ2-1; 9 bases match TRBD1. The CDR3 has 15 residues. Germline V lookup: CDR1 SQVTM, CDR2 ANQGSEA. Trimming removed 2 bases from V and 10 bases from J; junction bases left unmatched: 12. CDR3: CSVENGQGTGEEQFF. In DNA, the CDR3 is TGCAGCGTTGAAAACGGACAGGGGACGGGAGAGGAGCAGTTCTTC.

In its sample, this clonotype was seen many times. This chain uses TRBV7-9 with TRBJ1-4; no firm D call. The V end was cut by 5 bases, the J end by 8 bases, with 9 bases between. From germline, CDR1 is SEHNR and CDR2 FQNEAQ (reference sequence). The CDR3 extends over 12 amino acids. The CDR3 DNA reads TGTGCCAGCAGCCCCGAAGGCGAAAAACTGTTTTTT. It translates to CASSPEGEKLFF.

This chain uses TRBV11-3 with TRBJ2-7; 10 positions match TRBD1. With V trimmed by 1 base and J by 3 bases, 3 bases remained unmatched. Germline lookup yields CDR1 SGHNT and CDR2 YENEEA. There are 15 residues in the CDR3. CDR3: CASSLGTGGIYEQYF. In nucleotides, the CDR3 is TGTGCCAGCAGCTTAGGGACAGGGGGAATCTACGAGCAGTACTTC. Drawing the rest from reference TRBV11-3 and TRBJ2-7, the complete variable domain is EAGVVQSPRYKIIEKKQPVAFWCNPISGHNTLYWYLQNLGQGPELLIRYENEEAVDDSQLPKDRFSAERLKGVDSTLKIQPAELGDSAVYLCASSLGTGGIYEQYFGPGTRLTVT.